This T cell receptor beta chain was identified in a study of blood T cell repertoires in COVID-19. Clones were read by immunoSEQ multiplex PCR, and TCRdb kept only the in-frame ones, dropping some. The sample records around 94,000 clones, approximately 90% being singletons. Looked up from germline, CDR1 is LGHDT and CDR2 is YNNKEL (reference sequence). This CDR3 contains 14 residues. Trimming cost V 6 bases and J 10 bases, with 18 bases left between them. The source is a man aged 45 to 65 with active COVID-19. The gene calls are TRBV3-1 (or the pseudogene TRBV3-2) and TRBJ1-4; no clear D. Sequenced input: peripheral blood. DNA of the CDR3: TGTGCCAGCAGGCTATATGGGGAGTCGGGAAAACTGTTTTTT. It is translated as CASRLYGESGKLFF.